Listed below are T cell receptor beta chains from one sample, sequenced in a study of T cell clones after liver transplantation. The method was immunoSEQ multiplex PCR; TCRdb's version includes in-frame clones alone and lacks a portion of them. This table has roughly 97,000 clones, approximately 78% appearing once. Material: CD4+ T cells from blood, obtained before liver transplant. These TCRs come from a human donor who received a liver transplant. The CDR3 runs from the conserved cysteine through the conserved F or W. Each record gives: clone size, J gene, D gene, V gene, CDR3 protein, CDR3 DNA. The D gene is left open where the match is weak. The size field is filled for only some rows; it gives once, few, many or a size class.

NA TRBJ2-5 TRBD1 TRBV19 CASSQWGQVSGTQYF TGTGCCAGTAGTCAATGGGGACAGGTTAGTGGGACCCAGTACTTC
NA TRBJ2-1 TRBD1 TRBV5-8 CASSLSRGNHNEQFF TGTGCCAGCAGCTTGTCCAGGGGGAATCACAATGAGCAGTTCTTC
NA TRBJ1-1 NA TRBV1 CTSSQEVSGHTEAFF TGCACCAGCAGCCAAGAAGTCTCCGGTCACACTGAAGCTTTCTTT
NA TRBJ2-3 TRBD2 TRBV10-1 CASSPSGGRTDTQYF TGCGCCAGCAGTCCCTCGGGGGGTCGGACAGATACGCAGTATTTT
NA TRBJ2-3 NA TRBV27 CASSGGTASTDTQYF TGTGCCAGCAGTGGGGGGACAGCTAGCACAGATACGCAGTATTTT
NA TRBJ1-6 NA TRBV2 CASMRDGDNSPLHF TGTGCCAGCATGCGGGACGGTGATAATTCACCCCTCCACTTT
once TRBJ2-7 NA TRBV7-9 CASSPNERQYF TGTGCCAGCAGCCCGAATGAAAGGCAGTACTTC
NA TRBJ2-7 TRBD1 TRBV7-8 CASSIPQGVSAYEQYF TGTGCCAGCAGCATCCCACAGGGGGTAAGCGCCTACGAGCAGTACTTC
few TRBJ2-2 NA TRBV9 CASSVDGTGELFF TGTGCCAGCAGCGTAGACGGCACCGGGGAGCTGTTTTTT
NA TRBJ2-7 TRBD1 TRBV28 CASSSSPSGQGGYEQYF TGTGCCAGCAGTTCCTCGCCGTCGGGACAGGGAGGCTACGAGCAGTACTTC
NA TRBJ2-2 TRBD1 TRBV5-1 CATRPGTGGAGELFF TGCGCCACCCGTCCCGGGACAGGGGGGGCCGGGGAGCTGTTTTTT
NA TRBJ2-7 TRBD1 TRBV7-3 CASSSPGQGSYEQYF TGTGCCAGCAGCTCGCCGGGACAGGGATCCTACGAGCAGTACTTC
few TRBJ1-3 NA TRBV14 CASSQDISGNTIYF TGTGCCAGCAGCCAAGATATCTCTGGAAACACCATATATTTT
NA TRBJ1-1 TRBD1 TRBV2 CASSEKRGQGVAAFF TGTGCCAGCAGTGAAAAAAGGGGACAGGGAGTTGCAGCTTTCTTT
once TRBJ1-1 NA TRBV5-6 CASSFSANTEAFF TGTGCCAGCAGCTTTAGTGCGAACACTGAAGCTTTCTTT
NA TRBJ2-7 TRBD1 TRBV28 CASSFRTGTYEQYF TGTGCCAGCAGTTTCAGGACAGGGACCTACGAGCAGTACTTC
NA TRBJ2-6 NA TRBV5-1 CASTAGGSGANVLTF TGCGCCAGCACCGCGGGTGGCTCTGGGGCCAACGTCCTGACTTTC
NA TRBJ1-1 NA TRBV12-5 CASGPAAFTRNTEAFF TGTGCTAGTGGCCCCGCCGCCTTTACTCGGAACACTGAAGCTTTCTTT
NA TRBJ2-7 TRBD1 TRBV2 CASSVDRGTYEQYF TGTGCCAGCAGCGTAGACAGGGGCACCTACGAGCAGTACTTC
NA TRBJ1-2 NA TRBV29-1 CSVPEASNYGYTF TGCAGCGTTCCAGAAGCTTCAAACTATGGCTACACCTTC
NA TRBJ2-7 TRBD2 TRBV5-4 CASSDRLAGATNEQYF TGTGCCAGCAGCGACAGACTAGCGGGAGCCACCAACGAGCAGTACTTC
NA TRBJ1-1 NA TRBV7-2 CASSSNPNSLSAEAFF TGTGCCAGCAGCTCCAACCCCAACTCGTTGTCGGCTGAAGCTTTCTTT
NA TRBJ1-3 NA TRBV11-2 CASSLSGQPGNTIYF TGTGCCAGCAGCTTATCTGGACAGCCTGGAAACACCATATATTTT
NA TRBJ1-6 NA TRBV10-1 CASLRRNSPLHF TGCGCCAGCCTCAGGCGTAATTCACCCCTCCACTTT
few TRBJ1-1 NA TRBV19 CASHRVRGNTEAFF TGTGCCAGCCACCGCGTCCGGGGTAACACTGAAGCTTTCTTT
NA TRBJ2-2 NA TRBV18 CASSPRGSGANTGELFF TGTGCCAGCTCACCACGAGGGTCAGGCGCGAACACCGGGGAGCTGTTTTTT
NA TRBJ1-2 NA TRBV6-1 CASSNQGIRDYGYTF TGTGCCAGCAGTAACCAGGGTATTCGGGACTATGGCTACACCTTC
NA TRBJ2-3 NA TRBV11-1 CASSLSGSRTDTQYF TGTGCCAGCAGCTTGAGCGGGTCTAGGACAGATACGCAGTATTTT
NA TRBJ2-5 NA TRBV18 CASSPQGSLQETQYF TGTGCCAGCTCACCGCAGGGGTCCCTCCAAGAGACCCAGTACTTC
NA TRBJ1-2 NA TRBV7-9 CASSLAGHVWTF TGTGCCAGCAGCTTAGCGGGACACGTGTGGACCTTC
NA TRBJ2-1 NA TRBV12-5 CASGGGVYSYNEQFF TGTGCTAGTGGTGGCGGGGTTTACTCCTACAATGAGCAGTTCTTC
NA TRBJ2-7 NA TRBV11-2 CASSLEPGGEQYF TGTGCCAGCAGCTTAGAACCAGGGGGGGAGCAGTACTTC
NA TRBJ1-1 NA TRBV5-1 CASSLSSNTEAFF TGCGCCAGCAGCTTGAGCTCGAACACTGAAGCTTTCTTT
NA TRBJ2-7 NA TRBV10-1 CASSAHGRAVEQYF TGCGCCAGCAGTGCCCACGGACGTGCGGTCGAGCAGTACTTC
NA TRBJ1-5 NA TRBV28 CASSLGEPNQPQHF TGTGCCAGCAGTCTAGGGGAGCCCAATCAGCCCCAGCATTTT
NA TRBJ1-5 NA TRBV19 CASSIGVRQPNQPQHF TGTGCCAGTAGTATAGGGGTGCGGCAGCCTAATCAGCCCCAGCATTTT
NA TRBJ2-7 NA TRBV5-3 CARSFDHLVTYEQYF TGTGCCAGAAGCTTCGATCATTTAGTAACTTACGAGCAGTACTTC
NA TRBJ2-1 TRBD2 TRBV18 CASSPSSGRALNEQFF TGTGCCAGCTCACCTTCTAGCGGGAGGGCCCTTAATGAGCAGTTCTTC
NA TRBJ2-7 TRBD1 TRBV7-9 CASSLEQGANEQYF TGTGCCAGCAGCTTAGAACAGGGGGCAAACGAGCAGTACTTC
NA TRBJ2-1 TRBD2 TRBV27 CASSPPGGLAFNEQFF TGTGCCAGCAGTCCCCCGGGGGGACTAGCATTCAATGAGCAGTTCTTC
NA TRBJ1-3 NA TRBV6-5 CASSPRQIGNTIYF TGTGCCAGCAGTCCCCGACAGATTGGAAACACCATATATTTT
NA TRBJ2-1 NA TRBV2 CASSGKSLSGNEQFF TGTGCCAGCAGCGGTAAATCGTTGTCGGGGAATGAGCAGTTCTTC